This T cell receptor beta chain was found in a study of blood T cell repertoires in COVID-19. Study at large: Sites across the United States, Italy and Spain contributed samples from acute and convalescent COVID-19.

Study processing details: Amplified reference gene primers provided the basis for estimating nucleated cell counts. Some clones are missing from TCRdb's copy, which holds only in-frame ones; the method was immunoSEQ multiplex PCR. That table furnishes V, J and clone size, whereas the DNA furnished D and trimming. The sample comprises approximately 120,000 clones, roughly 80% of which are singletons, and 15% to 20% rests with the top ten. CDR3 length: 14 amino acids. Germline V gene sequence: CDR1 KGHDR, CDR2 SFDVKD. The V and J ends lost 3 bases and 2 bases respectively, with 10 bases between them. This rearrangement joins TRBV24-1 to TRBJ2-7; tentative D call: TRBD1 (6 bases). The source material was peripheral blood. This TCR was sampled from a woman aged 55-69 years with acute or convalescent COVID-19. The CDR3 DNA follows: TGTGCCACCAGTGATGGGACAAGAACCTACGAGCAGTACTTC. Encoded protein: CATSDGTRTYEQYF.